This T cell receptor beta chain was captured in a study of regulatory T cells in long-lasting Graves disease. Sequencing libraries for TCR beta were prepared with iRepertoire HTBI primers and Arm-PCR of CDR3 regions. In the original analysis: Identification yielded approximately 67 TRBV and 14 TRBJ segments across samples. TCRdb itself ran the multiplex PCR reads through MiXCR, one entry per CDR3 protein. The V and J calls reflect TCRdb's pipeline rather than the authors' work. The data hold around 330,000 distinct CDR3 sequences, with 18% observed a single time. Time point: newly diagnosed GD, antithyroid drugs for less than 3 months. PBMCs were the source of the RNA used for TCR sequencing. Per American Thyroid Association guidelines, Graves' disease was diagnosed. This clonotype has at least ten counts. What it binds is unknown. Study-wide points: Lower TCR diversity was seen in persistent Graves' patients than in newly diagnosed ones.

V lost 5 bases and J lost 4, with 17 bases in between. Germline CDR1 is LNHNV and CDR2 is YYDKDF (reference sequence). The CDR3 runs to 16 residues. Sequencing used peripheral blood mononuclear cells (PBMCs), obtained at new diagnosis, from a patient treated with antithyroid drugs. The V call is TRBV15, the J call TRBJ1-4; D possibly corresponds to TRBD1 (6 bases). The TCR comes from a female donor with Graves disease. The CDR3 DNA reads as TGTGCCACCAGCGGTCTTCAGGACAGCCTTAATGAAAAACTGTTTTTT. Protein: CATSGLQDSLNEKLFF.